This TCR beta chain was recorded in a study of monozygotic twins with inflammatory bowel disease. General study findings and limits: Researchers reported no repertoire similarity difference between concordant and discordant twins, possibly from limited power.

In the case of this clonotype: Its antigen remains unidentified.

The CDR3 is 15 amino acids. Germline CDR1 LNHNV, CDR2 YYDKDF (reference sequence). From its re-call of the 5' RACE reads, TCRdb lists each CDR3 protein once, without DNA. This repertoire includes 350,000 to 500,000 distinct CDR3 sequences. This TCR was sampled from a human donor with ulcerative colitis or Crohn's disease, or a healthy co-twin of an affected twin (not recorded which). The sequencing sample was made of blood. The J gene is TRBJ1-5, the V gene TRBV15. The CDR3 region is CATTDGEGNNQPQHF.